The 16 T cell receptor beta chains presented below share a single source sample, sequenced in a study of T cell responses to AZD1222 COVID-19 vaccine. Assay: immunoSEQ multiplex PCR; the TCRdb copy retains only in-frame clones and omits some. The repertoire holds approximately 82,000 clones, with roughly 84% as singletons. This sample comprised peripheral blood, obtained on day 0 of AZD1222 vaccination. The receptor set was obtained from an adult in good health.

The chain carries TRBV28 and TRBJ1-5, with TRBD1 identical over 10 bases. Germline V gene sequence: CDR1 MDHEN, CDR2 SYDVKM. The CDR3 has 14 amino acids. Unmatched junction bases numbered 4, after V lost 4 bases and J lost 7 bases. The CDR3 DNA is TGTGCCAGCAGTTCTGGGACAGGGGTCCAGCCCCAGCATTTT. Its translation: CASSSGTGVQPQHF.

The J gene is TRBJ2-3, the V gene TRBV5-1, with 11 bases fitting TRBD2. The germline V gene has CDR1 SGHRS and CDR2 YFSETQ. Losses at the gene ends were 2 bases for V and 2 bases for J; bases not matched to a gene: 4. The CDR3 runs to 16 residues. Here the CDR3 reads CASSFRTSGFTDTQYF. DNA for the CDR3: TGCGCCAGCAGCTTCCGGACTAGCGGGTTCACAGATACGCAGTATTTT.

A single count supports this clone. V and J are TRBV7-9 and TRBJ1-4; 7 bases are a match to TRBD1. Germline V gene lookup returns CDR1 SEHNR and CDR2 FQNEAQ (reference sequence). V was pared by 5 bases and J by 6 bases, with 6 bases of the junction left unmatched. The CDR3 has 14 amino acids. The CDR3 loop reads CASSQTGSYEKLFF. The DNA of the CDR3 is TGTGCCAGCAGCCAGACAGGGTCCTATGAAAAACTGTTTTTT. Full variable domain (remainder filled in from reference TRBV7-9 and TRBJ1-4): DTGVSQNPRHKITKRGQNVTFRCDPISEHNRLYWYRQTLGQGPEFLTYFQNEAQLEKSRLLSDRFSAERPKGSFSTLEIQRTEQGDSAMYLCASSQTGSYEKLFFGSGTQLSVL.

At least ten counts were recorded for this clone. The chain couples TRBV6-2 or TRBV6-3 to TRBJ2-1; D could derive from TRBD1 or TRBD2 (5 bases each). Germline loops: CDR1 MNHEY, CDR2 SVGEGT. The CDR3 spans 13 residues. V lost 6 bases, J lost 5 bases, and 11 bases lay in between. This CDR3 reads CASSRGTHNEQFF. CDR3 coding DNA: TGTGCCAGCAGCCGAGGGACCCACAATGAGCAGTTCTTC.

The chain has TRBV7-8 and TRBJ2-7, with TRBD2 matching over 9 bases. The CDR3 contains 14 residues. Germline CDR1 and CDR2: SGHVS and FQNEAQ. V lost 1 base to trimming and J lost 4 bases; unmatched junction nucleotides: 2. The CDR3 DNA sequence: TGTGCCAGCAGCTTAGAGACTAGCGGATACGAGCAGTACTTC. As protein: CASSLETSGYEQYF.

This clone came up a few times. The rearrangement uses TRBV7-2 and TRBJ1-2; D perhaps matches TRBD1 (5 bases). The germline V gene has CDR1 SGHTA and CDR2 FQGNSA. Trimming shortened V by 6 bases and J by 4 bases, and 24 bases separated the two germline ends. The CDR3 is 17 residues long. The CDR3 reads CASSSPGGGQQPYGYTF. CDR3 nucleotide sequence: TGTGCCAGCAGTTCCCCCGGGGGGGGTCAACAACCCTATGGCTACACCTTC.

This chain uses TRBV5-1 with TRBJ2-7; the D call may be TRBD1 or TRBD2 (5 bases each). Trimming pared 3 bases from V and 0 bases from J, leaving 7 bases between. The CDR3 consists of 13 residues. Germline CDR1 is SGHRS and CDR2 is YFSETQ. The CDR3 loop is CASSSGGSYEQYF. CDR3 nucleotides: TGCGCCAGCAGCTCTGGGGGCTCCTACGAGCAGTACTTC.

CDR3 sequence: CSGGGSEAFF. CDR3 DNA sequence: TGCAGCGGCGGGGGGTCCGAAGCTTTCTTT. The chain couples TRBV29-1 to TRBJ1-1, with D tentatively TRBD1 (5 bases). The V gene lost 7 bases and the J gene lost 8 bases, with 11 bases spanning the gap. The germline V gene encodes CDR1 SQVTM and CDR2 ANQGSEA. The CDR3 runs 10 residues.

The J gene is TRBJ2-1, the V gene TRBV7-3, with D possibly matching TRBD2 (5 bases). The CDR3 is 12 amino acids. Germline V gives CDR1 SGHTA, CDR2 FQGTGA. With 4 bases removed from V and 6 bases from J, the gap between germline ends came to 7 bases. The CDR3 protein is CASSSLANEQFF. The CDR3 nucleotides read TGTGCCAGCAGCTCCCTAGCCAATGAGCAGTTCTTC.

V usage is TRBV6-4 and J usage is TRBJ2-2; 8 bases fit TRBD1. The CDR3 spans 18 residues. Per germline, CDR1 MRHNA and CDR2 SNTAGT. V was clipped by 0 bases and J by 1 base; unmatched bases: 7. In DNA, the CDR3 is TGTGCCAGCAGTGACTCGAGAACAGGGGGATGGAACACCGGGGAGCTGTTTTTT. Translating gives CASSDSRTGGWNTGELFF.

The chain is built from TRBV25-1 and TRBJ1-2, with a tentative D call TRBD1 (6 bases). CDR1 and CDR2 (germline): MGHDK, SYGVNS. V shed 4 bases and J shed 3 bases, with 12 bases lying between them. The CDR3 is made up of 14 amino acids. The CDR3 protein is CASSVTGYDYGYTF. In nucleotides, the CDR3 is TGTGCCAGCAGTGTAACAGGGTACGACTATGGCTACACCTTC.

This chain links TRBV7-2 with TRBJ1-5; 8 bases match TRBD1. Trimming took 4 bases from V and 6 from J; bases not matched to a gene: 2. The length of the CDR3 is 13 residues. CDR1 is SGHTA and CDR2 is FQGNSA in the germline V gene. CDR3 amino acids: CASSSDRGQPQHF. The CDR3, as DNA: TGTGCCAGCAGCTCAGACAGGGGTCAGCCCCAGCATTTT.

CDR3 residues: CASSPYGGSTEAFF. CDR3 in DNA: TGTGCCAGCAGCCCTTATGGGGGGAGCACTGAAGCTTTCTTT. The chain combines TRBV7-9 with TRBJ1-1; TRBD1 is a possible D gene (5 bases). CDR1 is SEHNR, CDR2 FQNEAQ, per germline (reference sequence). V shed 5 bases and J shed 4 bases, with 14 bases lying between them. CDR3 length: 14 amino acids.

The chain recombines TRBV7-3 with TRBJ1-1, with TRBD1 matching over 9 bases. This CDR3 region has 17 residues. The V gene end was trimmed by 8 bases and the J gene end by 10 bases; junction bases not matched to a gene: 23. The germline V gene encodes CDR1 SGHTA and CDR2 FQGTGA. This CDR3 is CASRWGSDPRTGEGAFF. The CDR3 DNA is TGTGCCAGCCGCTGGGGGAGTGACCCGAGGACAGGGGAGGGAGCTTTCTTT.

The chain joins TRBV7-6 to TRBJ2-7; D possibly corresponds to TRBD1 (7 bases). V shed 5 bases and J shed 0 bases, with 11 bases lying between them. Germline V gene sequence: CDR1 SGHVS, CDR2 FNYEAQ. The CDR3 covers 14 residues. This CDR3 reads CASSPGGSSYEQYF. The CDR3 DNA reads TGTGCCAGCAGCCCAGGGGGGAGCTCCTACGAGCAGTACTTC.

The rearrangement uses TRBV24-1 and TRBJ1-4, with TRBD1 as a possible D gene (6 bases). The V gene's germline CDR1 is KGHDR and CDR2 SFDVKD. V lost 3 bases and J lost 5, with 9 bases in between. This CDR3 is built from 14 residues. This CDR3 reads CATSDPGQNEKLFF. The CDR3 region has the DNA TGTGCCACCAGTGATCCTGGACAGAATGAAAAACTGTTTTTT.